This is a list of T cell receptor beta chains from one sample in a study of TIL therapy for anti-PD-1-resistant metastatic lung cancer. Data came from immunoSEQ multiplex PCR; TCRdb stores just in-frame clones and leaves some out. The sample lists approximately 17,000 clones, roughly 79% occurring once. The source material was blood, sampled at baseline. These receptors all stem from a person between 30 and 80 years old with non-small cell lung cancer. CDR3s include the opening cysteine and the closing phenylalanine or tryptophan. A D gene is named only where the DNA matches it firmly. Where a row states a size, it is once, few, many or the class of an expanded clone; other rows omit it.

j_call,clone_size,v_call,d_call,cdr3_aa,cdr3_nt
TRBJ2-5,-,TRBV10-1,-,CASGAWVRQETQYF,TGCGCCAGCGGGGCGTGGGTTCGTCAAGAGACCCAGTACTTC
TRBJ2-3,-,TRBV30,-,CAWSTGFTDTQYF,TGTGCCTGGAGTACAGGGTTCACAGATACGCAGTATTTT
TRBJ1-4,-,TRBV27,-,CASSSADATNEKLFF,TGTGCCAGCAGTTCCGCAGACGCGACTAATGAAAAACTGTTTTTT
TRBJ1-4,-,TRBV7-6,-,CASSLYSGDLAQKGLFF,TGTGCCAGCAGCTTATACTCAGGGGACCTAGCCCAAAAGGGACTGTTTTTT
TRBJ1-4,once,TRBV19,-,CASNTGGPNEKLFF,TGTGCCAGTAATACCGGAGGACCGAATGAAAAACTGTTTTTT
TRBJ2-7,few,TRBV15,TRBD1,CATSVGDRAYEQYF,TGTGCCACCAGTGTAGGTGACAGGGCCTACGAGCAGTACTTC
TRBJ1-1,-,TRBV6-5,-,CASSYRGADDTEAFF,TGTGCCAGCAGTTACCGGGGGGCGGACGACACTGAAGCTTTCTTT
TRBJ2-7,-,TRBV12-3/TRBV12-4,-,CASSLDGPGEQYF,TGTGCCAGCAGTCTCGACGGTCCGGGGGAGCAGTACTTC
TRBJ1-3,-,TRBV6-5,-,CASSYSFEGLGNTIYF,TGTGCCAGCAGTTACTCGTTTGAAGGGCTCGGAAACACCATATATTTT
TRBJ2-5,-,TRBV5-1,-,CASSPLARETQYF,TGCGCCAGCAGCCCGCTAGCGAGGGAGACCCAGTACTTC
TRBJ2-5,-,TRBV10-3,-,CAIRGGRWETQYF,TGTGCCATCAGGGGGGGTAGGTGGGAGACCCAGTACTTC
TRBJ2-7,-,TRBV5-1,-,CASTPVSGPGFDEQYF,TGCGCCAGCACCCCGGTCTCGGGACCTGGTTTCGACGAGCAGTACTTC
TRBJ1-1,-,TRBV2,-,CASRPTGRAFF,TGTGCCAGCAGACCTACAGGTCGGGCTTTCTTT
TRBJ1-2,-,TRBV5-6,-,CASSLSGYGYTF,TGTGCCAGCAGCCTTTCAGGGTATGGCTACACCTTC
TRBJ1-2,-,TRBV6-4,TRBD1,CASSPSGQGLYGYTF,TGTGCCAGCAGTCCCTCGGGACAGGGACTCTATGGCTACACCTTC
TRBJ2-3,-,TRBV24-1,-,CATSDWPQADTQYF,TGTGCCACCAGTGATTGGCCACAGGCAGATACGCAGTATTTT
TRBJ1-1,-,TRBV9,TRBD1,CASSGTGGALNTEAFF,TGTGCCAGCAGCGGGACAGGGGGAGCCCTGAACACTGAAGCTTTCTTT
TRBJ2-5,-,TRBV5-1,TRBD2,CASSLGLAGIIETQYF,TGCGCCAGCAGCTTGGGCCTAGCGGGGATTATAGAGACCCAGTACTTC
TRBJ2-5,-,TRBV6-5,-,CASMYSYQETQYF,TGTGCCAGCATGTACAGCTACCAAGAGACCCAGTACTTC
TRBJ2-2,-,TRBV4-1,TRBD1,CASSLGTGPNTGELFF,TGCGCCAGCAGCCTTGGGACAGGGCCGAACACCGGGGAGCTGTTTTTT
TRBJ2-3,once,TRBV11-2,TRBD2,CASSRLASPTDTQYF,TGTGCCAGCAGTCGACTAGCCTCCCCCACAGATACGCAGTATTTT